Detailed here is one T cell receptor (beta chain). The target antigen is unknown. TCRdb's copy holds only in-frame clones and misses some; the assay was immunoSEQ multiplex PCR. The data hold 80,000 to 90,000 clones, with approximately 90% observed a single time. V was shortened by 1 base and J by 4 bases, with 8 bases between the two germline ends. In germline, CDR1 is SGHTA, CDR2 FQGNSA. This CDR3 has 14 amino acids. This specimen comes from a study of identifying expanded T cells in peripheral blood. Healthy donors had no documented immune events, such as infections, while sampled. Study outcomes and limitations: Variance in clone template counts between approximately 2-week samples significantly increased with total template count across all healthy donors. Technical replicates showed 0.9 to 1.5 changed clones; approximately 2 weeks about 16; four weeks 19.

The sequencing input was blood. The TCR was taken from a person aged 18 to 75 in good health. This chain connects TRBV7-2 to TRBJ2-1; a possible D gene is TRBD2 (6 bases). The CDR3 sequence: CASSLGGTYNEQFF. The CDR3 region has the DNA TGTGCCAGCAGCTTAGGTGGGACTTACAATGAGCAGTTCTTC.